Below, 24 T cell receptor beta chains from the same sample are listed, as sequenced in a study of T-cell reconstitution after alpha-beta-depleted transplantation in children. Unique molecular identifiers tagged the TCRbeta library. Using its own MiXCR run on the PCR reads, TCRdb lists one record per CDR3 protein. The sample consists of about a million distinct CDR3 sequences, 25% to 35% of them appearing once. The material sequenced was PBMCs, mostly from graft donor cells, taken 360 days after TCRalphabeta/CD19-depleted stem cell transplant. These receptor sequences come from a boy younger than two who had a stem cell transplant for SCID, so the T cells may come from the graft donor.

The chain joins TRBV6-1 to TRBJ2-3, with TRBD2 matching over 10 bases. Germline loops: CDR1 MNHNS, CDR2 SASEGT. The junction had 12 bases not matched to a gene; V was cut back by 6 bases and J by 6 bases. There are 16 residues in the CDR3. The CDR3, as DNA: TGTGCCAGCAGCCGAACACTAGCGGGGTCTGGTGATACGCAGTATTTT. Its translation: CASSRTLAGSGDTQYF.

The chain joins TRBV7-9 to TRBJ2-5; 9 bases are a match to TRBD1. Germline CDR1 and CDR2: SEHNR and FQNEAQ (reference sequence). V gave up 5 bases and J gave up 5 bases; unmatched junction bases: 9. This CDR3 has 15 amino acids. The CDR3 nucleotides read TGTGCCAGCAGCCCTCAGCGACAGGGGGGTGAGACCCAGTACTTC. It yields the protein CASSPQRQGGETQYF.

The J gene is TRBJ2-2, the V gene TRBV6-5, with 10 bases fitting TRBD1. The CDR3 contains 18 residues. The junction had 9 bases not matched to a gene; V was cut back by 0 bases and J by 5 bases. Germline CDR1 reads MNHEY; CDR2 reads SVGAGI. CDR3 in amino acids: CASSYSPWTGGNTGELFF. DNA of the CDR3: TGTGCCAGCAGTTACTCACCTTGGACAGGGGGAAATACCGGGGAGCTGTTTTTT.

Only a few counts were recorded for this clonotype. This chain links TRBV5-1 with TRBJ1-2, with D tentatively TRBD1 (6 bases). The germline V and J ends were trimmed by 3 bases and 5 bases, with 14 bases remaining between them. The CDR3 is 14 residues long. Germline V gene sequence: CDR1 SGHRS, CDR2 YFSETQ. CDR3 DNA sequence: TGCGCCAGCAGCTACGAGACAGGCGGGTATGGCTACACCTTC. It is translated as CASSYETGGYGYTF. Variable domain in full (rest from reference TRBV5-1 and TRBJ1-2): KAGVTQTPRYLIKTRGQQVTLSCSPISGHRSVSWYQQTPGQGLQFLFEYFSETQRNKGNFPGRFSGRQFSNSRSEMNVSTLELGDSALYLCASSYETGGYGYTFGSGTRLTVV.

V is TRBV25-1 and J is TRBJ2-1, with D possibly TRBD2 on 6 matching bases. Trimming stripped 3 bases from V and 4 bases from J, with 10 bases between. The length of the CDR3 is 14 residues. The germline CDR1 and CDR2 sequences are MGHDK and SYGVNS. CDR3 coding DNA: TGTGCCAGCAGTGACGCGAGCGGGTACAATGAGCAGTTCTTC. Translated, it gives CASSDASGYNEQFF.

The chain couples TRBV5-1 to TRBJ2-7, with D maybe TRBD1 (5 bases). CDR3 size: 13 residues. Trimming left V 3 bases short and J 5 bases short, with 12 bases between. Looked up from germline, CDR1 is SGHRS and CDR2 is YFSETQ. This chain's CDR3 is CASSSGPSDEQYF. For the CDR3, the DNA is TGCGCCAGCAGCTCAGGGCCCTCGGACGAGCAGTACTTC.

This clonotype was seen just once. The rearrangement joins TRBV3-1 to TRBJ2-1; 11 bases line up with TRBD2. Trimming at V came to 4 bases and at J to 9 bases, leaving 11 bases not matched to a gene. Germline V gene sequence: CDR1 LGHDT, CDR2 YNNKEL (reference sequence). CDR3 size: 16 residues. CDR3 bases: TGTGCCAGCAGCCGAACTTCCGGGACTAGCGGTAGTGAGCAGTTCTTC. It translates to CASSRTSGTSGSEQFF.

This clonotype was seen a few times. The chain combines TRBV2 with TRBJ2-7; 8 nucleotides agree with TRBD1. V dropped 5 bases and J dropped 12; count of bases not matched to a gene: 27. The germline gives CDR1 SNHLY, CDR2 FYNNEI. CDR3 length: 18 residues. In nucleotides, the CDR3 is TGTGCCAGCAGTCCAGAGGTACGAGTGGACAGGGTTCATTGGAGTCGGTACTTC. Its protein is CASSPEVRVDRVHWSRYF.

The chain is built from TRBV18 and TRBJ2-2; 8 positions agree with TRBD1. The CDR3 is 16 residues long. Germline loops: CDR1 KGHSH, CDR2 LQKENI. Unmatched junction bases numbered 6, after V lost 3 bases and J lost 3 bases. The CDR3 region is CASSPQGATDTGELFF. Here the CDR3 DNA reads TGTGCCAGCTCACCGCAGGGGGCAACGGACACCGGGGAGCTGTTTTTT.

This sequence joins TRBV7-3 and TRBJ2-1; D is ambiguous. This CDR3 has 14 amino acids. V lost 5 bases and J 0 bases, leaving 8 bases between the germline ends. In germline, CDR1 is SGHTA, CDR2 FQGTGA. CDR3 DNA: TGTGCCAGCAGCAGGTTTTCCTCCTACAATGAGCAGTTCTTC. This sequence encodes CASSRFSSYNEQFF.

The chain recombines TRBV18 with TRBJ2-5; TRBD2 aligns across 9 bases. V dropped 3 bases and J dropped 2; count of bases not matched to a gene: 7. The CDR3 runs to 16 residues. CDR1 and CDR2 from the germline V gene are KGHSH and LQKENI. The DNA of the CDR3 is TGTGCCAGCTCACCTGTTCTAAGCGGGGGGCAAGAGACCCAGTACTTC. The encoded protein is CASSPVLSGGQETQYF.

Remarks on this clonotype: Compared with germline, one end of the junction differs, possibly owing to a read error. The chain couples TRBV5-1 to TRBJ2-1, with TRBD2 matching over 7 bases. Germline assignment: CDR1 SGHRS and CDR2 YFSETQ. This CDR3 region has 16 residues. For the CDR3, the DNA is TGCGGCAGCAGCGACGGCGGGGGTAGTTCCTACAATGAGCAGTTCTTC. Translation gives CGSSDGGGSSYNEQFF.

The chain combines TRBV18 with TRBJ2-2; D is ambiguous. The CDR3 totals 15 residues. Trimming pared 0 bases from V and 6 bases from J, leaving 11 bases between. The germline CDR1 and CDR2 sequences are KGHSH and LQKENI. In DNA, the CDR3 is TGTGCCAGCTCACCACCGCTCGAGCTGTCCGGGGAGCTGTTTTTT. This encodes CASSPPLELSGELFF.

This chain joins TRBV29-1 and TRBJ2-3; 14 bases agree with TRBD2. CDR3 length equals 16 residues. CDR1 SQVTM and CDR2 ANQGSEA come from the germline V gene. The V and J ends lost 4 bases and 7 bases, in that order; junction bases with no gene match: 10. The CDR3 nucleotides read TGCAGCGTTGTCCGACTAGCGGGGGGGCGCGGATATACGCAGTATTTT. It is translated as CSVVRLAGGRGYTQYF.

This clonotype has a handful of counts. The chain uses TRBV29-1 and TRBJ2-1; 7 bases are shared with TRBD1. CDR1 is SQVTM, CDR2 ANQGSEA, per germline. The J segment lost 4 bases and the V segment lost 0 bases, leaving 9 bases of the junction unmatched. The CDR3 extends over 16 amino acids. CDR3 in DNA: TGCAGCGTTGAAGACCGGACAGGAGCTTGGTACAATGAGCAGTTCTTC. Translated: CSVEDRTGAWYNEQFF.

This clonotype was counted a few times. This CDR3 is CASSPTAGGGQTQYF. The CDR3 DNA is TGTGCCAGCAGCCCCACTGCAGGGGGCGGACAGACCCAGTACTTC. The chain has TRBV11-2 and TRBJ2-5; TRBD1 agrees at 8 bases. The CDR3 consists of 15 residues. V dropped 5 bases and J dropped 6; count of bases not matched to a gene: 11. Germline CDR1 reads SGHAT; CDR2 reads FQNNGV.

The J gene is TRBJ2-1, the V gene TRBV6-6; 7 bases are a match to TRBD2. In germline, CDR1 is MNHNY, CDR2 SVGAGI (reference sequence). The V and J ends lost 6 bases and 8 bases, in that order; junction bases with no gene match: 7. The CDR3 consists of 13 residues. CDR3 sequence: CASRGGWSDEQFF. The CDR3 DNA reads as TGTGCCAGCAGGGGAGGGTGGTCGGATGAGCAGTTCTTC.

This sequence joins TRBV12-3 or TRBV12-4 and TRBJ2-1, with TRBD2 matching over 10 bases. The CDR3 has 17 amino acids. The J segment lost 4 bases and the V segment lost 8 bases, leaving 14 bases of the junction unmatched. CDR3 region: CASGLAVVRGGYNEQFF. The CDR3 DNA sequence: TGTGCCAGCGGACTAGCGGTAGTCCGCGGTGGGTACAATGAGCAGTTCTTC.

This clonotype was picked up many times. This chain connects TRBV4-3 to TRBJ2-2; TRBD2 aligns across 10 bases. Germline CDR1 and CDR2: LGHNA and YSLEER. The V segment lost 1 base and the J segment 1 base; nucleotides outside the gene matches: 3. This CDR3 contains 17 residues. CDR3 nucleotide sequence: TGCGCCAGCAGCCAAGGGCTAGCGGGGGTGAACACCGGGGAGCTGTTTTTT. Translated, it gives CASSQGLAGVNTGELFF.

Written as DNA, the CDR3 is TGCAGTGCTAGAGATAGGACAGGGTTTCAGTACTTC. This encodes CSARDRTGFQYF. V is TRBV20-1 and J is TRBJ2-4; 8 bases fit TRBD1. Germline assignment: CDR1 DFQATT and CDR2 SNEGSKA (reference sequence). The CDR3 runs to 12 residues. V lost 0 bases and J lost 11; bases outside the gene matches: 3.

V and J are TRBV30 and TRBJ2-3; no clear D. Germline CDR1 GTSNPN, CDR2 SVGIG (reference sequence). This CDR3 has 15 amino acids. V was trimmed by 3 bases and J by 7 bases, leaving 20 bases between them. CDR3 sequence: CAWRPPQFPPHTQYF. In DNA form, the CDR3 reads TGTGCCTGGAGGCCCCCCCAGTTCCCACCCCATACGCAGTATTTT.

This rearrangement joins TRBV15 to TRBJ1-5; TRBD1 is a possible D gene (5 bases). V was cut by 0 bases and J by 7 bases, with 10 bases left in between. This CDR3 region has 14 residues. The germline V gene has CDR1 LNHNV and CDR2 YYDKDF (reference sequence). The CDR3 DNA is TGTGCCACCAGCAGAGACCAGGGTTTCCAGCCCCAGCATTTT. Translating gives CATSRDQGFQPQHF. The whole variable domain, remainder taken from reference TRBV15 and TRBJ1-5, is DAMVIQNPRYQVTQFGKPVTLSCSQTLNHNVMYWYQQKSSQAPKLLFHYYDKDFNNEADTPDNFQSRRPNTSFCFLDIRSPGLGDTAMYLCATSRDQGFQPQHFGDGTRLSIL.

This clonotype was seen repeatedly, ten times or more. The V call is TRBV5-6, the J call TRBJ2-2, with D hard to call. Per the germline V gene, CDR1 is SGHDT and CDR2 is YYEEEE. The CDR3 spans 12 residues. Trimming took 5 bases from V and 8 from J, leaving 10 bases between them. In DNA form, the CDR3 reads TGTGCCAGCAGATACGGCGCGGGGGAGCTGTTTTTT. Translation: CASRYGAGELFF. Using reference TRBV5-6 and TRBJ2-2 for the parts outside the CDR3, the full variable domain is DAGVTQSPTHLIKTRGQQVTLRCSPKSGHDTVSWYQQALGQGPQFIFQYYEEEERQRGNFPDRFSGHQFPNYSSELNVNALLLGDSALYLCASRYGAGELFFGEGSRLTVL.

The table lists this clonotype with a few counts. The CDR3 DNA sequence: TGTGCCAGCAGCTTAAATAGTAATGAGCAGTTCTTC. This sequence encodes CASSLNSNEQFF. V gene TRBV7-6 combines with J gene TRBJ2-1, with no clear D. CDR1 SGHVS and CDR2 FNYEAQ come from the germline V gene. V shed 2 bases and J shed 7 bases, with 6 bases lying between them. This CDR3 region has 12 residues.